The sequence of this T cell receptor (beta chain) was determined in a study of T-cell reconstitution after alpha-beta-depleted transplantation in children. Study-level findings and limits: Among T cells one year after transplant, newly produced cells accounted for most counts and diversity. About two months after transplant, alpha-beta T cells reportedly came from several hundred expanded graft clones.

Trimming pared 0 bases from V and 3 bases from J, leaving 13 bases between. Germline-derived CDR1 and CDR2 are SGHRS and YFSETQ. This CDR3 is 15 amino acids long. This clonotype has only a few counts. Its antigen remains unknown. During its preparation, the TCRbeta library received unique molecular identifiers. TCRdb re-analysed the PCR reads in MiXCR, keeping a single row per CDR3 protein. The table has a few hundred thousand distinct CDR3 sequences, around 25% seen once; the top ten hold around 9.9%. The TCR originated in a male patient aged 10-17 years who had a stem cell transplant for acute lymphoblastic leukemia, so the T cells may come from the graft donor. Material: PBMCs, mostly from graft donor cells, obtained 180 days after TCRalphabeta/CD19-depleted stem cell transplant. The chain has TRBV5-1 and TRBJ2-7; D remains unclear. Written as DNA, the CDR3 is TGCGCCAGCAGCTTGGACCATATCAGGAGCTACGAGCAGTACTTC. It codes for CASSLDHIRSYEQYF.